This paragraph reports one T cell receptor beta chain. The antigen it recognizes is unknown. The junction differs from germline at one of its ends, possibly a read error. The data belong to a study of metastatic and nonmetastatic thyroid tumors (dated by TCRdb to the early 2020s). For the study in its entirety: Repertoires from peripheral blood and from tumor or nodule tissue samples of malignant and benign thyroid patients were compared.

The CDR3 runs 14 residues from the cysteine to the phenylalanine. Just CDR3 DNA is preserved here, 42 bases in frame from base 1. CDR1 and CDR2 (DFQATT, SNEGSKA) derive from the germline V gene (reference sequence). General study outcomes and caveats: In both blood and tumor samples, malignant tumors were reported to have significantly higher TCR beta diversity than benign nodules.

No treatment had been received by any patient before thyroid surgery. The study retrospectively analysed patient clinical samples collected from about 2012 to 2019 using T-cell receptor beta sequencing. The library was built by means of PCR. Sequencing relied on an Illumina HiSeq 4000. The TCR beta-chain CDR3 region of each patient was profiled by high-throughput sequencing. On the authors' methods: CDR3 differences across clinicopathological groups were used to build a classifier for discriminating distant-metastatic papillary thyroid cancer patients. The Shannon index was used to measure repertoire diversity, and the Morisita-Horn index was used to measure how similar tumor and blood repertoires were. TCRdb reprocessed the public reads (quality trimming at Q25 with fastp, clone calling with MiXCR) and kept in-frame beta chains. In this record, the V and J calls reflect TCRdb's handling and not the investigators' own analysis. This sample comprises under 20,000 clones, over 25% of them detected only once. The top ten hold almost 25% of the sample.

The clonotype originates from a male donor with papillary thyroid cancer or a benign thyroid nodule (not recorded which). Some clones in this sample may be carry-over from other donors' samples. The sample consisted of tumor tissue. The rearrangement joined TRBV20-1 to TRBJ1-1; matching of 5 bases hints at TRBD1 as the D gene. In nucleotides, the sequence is TGCAGTGCTAGAAAAACAGGAAGGAACTCTGACGCTTTCTTT. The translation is CSARKTGRNSDAFF.